This T cell receptor (beta chain) stems from a study of regulatory T cells in long-lasting Graves disease. Study results and limitations: Analyses excluded thyroid tissue, covering peripheral blood alone. TRBV28, TRBJ1-2 and TRBJ2-5 were segments that persistent disease favored. Persistent Graves' patients had lower TCR diversity than newly diagnosed ones.

Time point noted: newly diagnosed GD, antithyroid drugs for less than 3 months. Isolated PBMC RNA provided the starting material for the TCR library. American Thyroid Association guidelines were used to diagnose Graves' disease. This clonotype was picked up a small number of times. Its antigen is undetermined. The authors built TCR beta libraries using iRepertoire HTBI primers and Arm-PCR of CDR3 regions. Using its own MiXCR run on the multiplex PCR reads, TCRdb lists one record per CDR3 protein. The table has some 500,000 distinct CDR3 sequences, approximately 15% seen once. The CDR3 is 15 residues long. Germline assignment: CDR1 MDHEN and CDR2 SYDVKM. V was clipped by 1 base and J by 5 bases, with 11 bases between them. The data also belong to a second study, concerning T cells in Graves' hyperthyroidism and ophthalmopathy.

The sequence was obtained from a man aged 25-45 years with Graves disease. Sequencing was performed on peripheral blood mononuclear cells (PBMCs), taken at new diagnosis, from a patient treated with antithyroid drugs. V gene TRBV28 combines with J gene TRBJ2-2, with a tentative D call TRBD1 (5 bases). CDR3 region: CASSLSRGWTGELFF. CDR3 DNA sequence: TGTGCCAGCAGTTTATCTAGGGGTTGGACCGGGGAGCTGTTTTTT.